The 18 T cell receptor beta chains listed next were all sequenced from one sample in a study of cytomegalovirus exposure and HLA in healthy donors. Sequenced by immunoSEQ multiplex PCR; TCRdb stores in-frame clones only, minus some. The repertoire consists of over 150,000 clones, with roughly 89% occurring once and the leading ten covering 3% to 3.5%. The material sequenced was PBMCs. The source of these receptors is a woman between 18 and 29 years old in good health and CMV-seropositive.

J is TRBJ2-1 and V is TRBV6-1; TRBD1 might be the D (6 bases). CDR3 length equals 17 residues. V was trimmed by 4 bases and J by 4 bases, leaving 20 bases between them. In germline, CDR1 is MNHNS, CDR2 SASEGT. The CDR3 DNA follows: TGTGCCAGCAGTGTAGAAGGGGGAAACCGATTATACAATGAGCAGTTCTTC. Its protein is CASSVEGGNRLYNEQFF.

CDR3: CASSLERLSPTYEQYF. The CDR3 nucleotides are TGTGCCAGCAGCTTAGAACGACTTTCTCCAACCTACGAGCAGTACTTC. This chain connects TRBV11-2 to TRBJ2-7, with D unclear. Germline CDR1 and CDR2: SGHAT and FQNNGV. The CDR3 extends over 16 amino acids. The germline V and J ends were trimmed by 0 bases and 2 bases, with 14 bases remaining between them.

This sequence joins TRBV2 and TRBJ2-3; D not certain. The CDR3 has 15 residues. V lost 7 bases to trimming and J lost 0 bases, with 14 bases between them. Per the germline V gene, CDR1 is SNHLY and CDR2 is FYNNEI. This CDR3 is CASKYRTSSTDTQYF. The CDR3 DNA sequence: TGTGCCAGCAAGTACCGCACTTCTAGCACAGATACGCAGTATTTT. Based on the CDR3 plus reference TRBV2 and TRBJ2-3, the full variable domain is EPEVTQTPSHQVTQMGQEVILRCVPISNHLYFYWYRQILGQKVEFLVSFYNNEISEKSEIFDDQFSVERPDGSNFTLKIRSTKLEDSAMYFCASKYRTSSTDTQYFGPGTRLTVL.

This chain uses TRBV6-1 with TRBJ2-2; 7 nucleotides agree with TRBD2. The germline V gene has CDR1 MNHNS and CDR2 SASEGT. The CDR3 has 15 amino acids. Trimming removed 5 bases from V and 6 bases from J; junction bases left unmatched: 9. The CDR3 bases are TGTGCCAGCAGTACCCGACTAGCAACGGCCGGGGAGCTGTTTTTT. Protein product: CASSTRLATAGELFF.

The V gene is TRBV9, the J gene TRBJ2-7; 10 bases fit TRBD2. The germline V gene has CDR1 SGDLS and CDR2 YYNGEE. After removal of 5 bases from V and 3 bases from J, the junction contained 8 bases not matched to a gene. This CDR3 region has 15 residues. CDR3 in amino acids: CASSISTSGIYEQYF. CDR3 coding DNA: TGTGCCAGCAGTATCTCTACTAGCGGGATCTACGAGCAGTACTTC.

This sequence joins TRBV6-1 and TRBJ2-3; 8 bases match TRBD1. J lost 6 bases, V lost 6 bases, and 8 bases had no gene match. The CDR3 length is 14 residues. Per germline, CDR1 MNHNS and CDR2 SASEGT. The CDR3 sequence is CASSRDRQADTQYF. CDR3 DNA: TGTGCCAGCAGCCGGGACAGGCAGGCGGATACGCAGTATTTT.

This clone was recorded once. The gene calls are TRBV2 and TRBJ1-2, with no clear D. The V gene's germline CDR1 is SNHLY and CDR2 FYNNEI. Trimming pared 4 bases from V and 2 bases from J, leaving 14 bases between. The CDR3 sequence is 15 residues long. CDR3 in DNA: TGTGCCAGCAGTGGGGAGGAGACGGGGAACTATGGCTACACCTTC. The encoded protein is CASSGEETGNYGYTF.

This clone has just one count. The chain carries TRBV7-2 and TRBJ1-2, with D hard to call. The V gene's germline CDR1 is SGHTA and CDR2 FQGNSA. The CDR3 contains 14 residues. Trimming removed 4 bases from V and 4 bases from J, with 13 bases in between. CDR3 protein: CASSSPGAIYGYTF. The CDR3 nucleotides are TGTGCCAGCAGCTCGCCGGGAGCCATCTATGGCTACACCTTC.

This sequence joins TRBV6-6 and TRBJ2-2, with D perhaps matching TRBD2 (6 bases). This CDR3 has 14 amino acids. Germline lookup yields CDR1 MNHNY and CDR2 SVGAGI (reference sequence). V was trimmed by 6 bases and J by 4 bases, leaving 12 bases between them. The DNA for the CDR3 is TGTGCCAGCAGCTCGTTCGGGGGCACCGGGGAGCTGTTTTTT. Translating it yields CASSSFGGTGELFF.

V gene TRBV28 combines with J gene TRBJ1-3; the D gene is possibly TRBD1 (6 bases). The CDR3 loop spans 16 amino acids. V was shortened by 6 bases and J by 0 bases, with 15 bases between the two germline ends. Germline V gene lookup returns CDR1 MDHEN and CDR2 SYDVKM. For the CDR3, the DNA is TGTGCCAGCAGAGATACCAGGGGCCACTCTGGAAACACCATATATTTT. Its protein is CASRDTRGHSGNTIYF.

This sequence joins TRBV7-2 and TRBJ2-5; 8 bases are a match to TRBD1. Germline V CDR1 and CDR2: SGHTA, FQGNSA. The V and J ends lost 3 bases and 5 bases, in that order; junction bases with no gene match: 8. The CDR3 covers 15 residues. CDR3 nucleotide sequence: TGTGCCAGCAGCTTCCCGACAGGGGCGAGGGAGACCCAGTACTTC. Translation gives CASSFPTGARETQYF. The entire variable domain, with the rest obtained from reference TRBV7-2 and TRBJ2-5, is as follows: GAGVSQSPSNKVTEKGKDVELRCDPISGHTALYWYRQSLGQGLEFLIYFQGNSAPDKSGLPSDRFSAERTGGSVSTLTIQRTQQEDSAVYLCASSFPTGARETQYFGPGTRLLVL.

This clone was detected a few times. This chain uses TRBV25-1 with TRBJ1-6, with D perhaps matching TRBD1 (6 bases). Germline V gene data show CDR1 as MGHDK and CDR2 as SYGVNS. The CDR3 extends over 13 amino acids. V was pared by 6 bases and J by 8 bases, with 11 bases between. CDR3: CASRDSAYSPLHF. The CDR3 bases are TGTGCCAGCAGGGACAGTGCTTATTCACCCCTCCACTTT.

V and J are TRBV29-1 and TRBJ2-3; 8 bases line up with TRBD2. There are 16 residues in the CDR3. Trimming removed 3 bases from V and 3 bases from J; junction bases left unmatched: 11. Germline CDR1 and CDR2: SQVTM and ANQGSEA. In DNA form, the CDR3 reads TGCAGCGTTGACGCACCCGGGACTAGTCTTACAGATACGCAGTATTTT. It is translated as CSVDAPGTSLTDTQYF.

The rearrangement uses TRBV25-1 and TRBJ1-4, with 8 bases matching TRBD1. The V segment lost 3 bases and the J segment 8 bases; nucleotides outside the gene matches: 8. In germline, CDR1 is MGHDK, CDR2 SYGVNS. The CDR3 spans 15 residues. CDR3 in amino acids: CASSDRGPSGEKLFF. CDR3 coding DNA: TGTGCCAGCAGTGACAGGGGGCCTTCTGGGGAAAAACTGTTTTTT.

The chain is built from TRBV2 and TRBJ2-2; the match to TRBD2 covers 9 bases. CDR1 is SNHLY, CDR2 FYNNEI, per germline. V lost 4 bases, J lost 2 bases, and 5 bases stayed unmatched. The length of the CDR3 is 16 residues. CDR3 region: CASSAQRGDNTGELFF. In nucleotides, the CDR3 is TGTGCCAGCAGTGCCCAGCGGGGGGACAACACCGGGGAGCTGTTTTTT.

V is TRBV5-4 and J is TRBJ2-7, with TRBD2 matching over 8 bases. The CDR3 sequence is 14 residues long. CDR1 SGHNT and CDR2 YYREEE come from the germline V gene (reference sequence). Trimming at V came to 1 base and at J to 5 bases, leaving 5 bases not matched to a gene. This chain's CDR3 is CASSLSVLADEQYF. Written as DNA, the CDR3 is TGTGCCAGCAGCTTGTCGGTACTAGCGGACGAGCAGTACTTC.

V usage is TRBV7-9 and J usage is TRBJ1-1, with D perhaps matching TRBD1 (5 bases). V was cut by 1 base and J by 8 bases, with 20 bases left in between. The CDR3 runs to 16 residues. Germline values: CDR1 SEHNR, CDR2 FQNEAQ (reference sequence). This CDR3 is CASSLVRGGMAGEAFF. The CDR3 DNA reads TGTGCCAGCAGCTTAGTCCGCGGGGGGATGGCGGGAGAAGCTTTCTTT.

The rearrangement links TRBV2 to TRBJ2-5, with TRBD1 matching over 8 bases. Trimming at V came to 6 bases and at J to 1 base, leaving 4 bases not matched to a gene. The CDR3 extends over 14 amino acids. The germline V gene encodes CDR1 SNHLY and CDR2 FYNNEI. The CDR3 DNA reads TGTGCCAGCAGGCCCCAGGGGGCCCAAGAGACCCAGTACTTC. Translation: CASRPQGAQETQYF.